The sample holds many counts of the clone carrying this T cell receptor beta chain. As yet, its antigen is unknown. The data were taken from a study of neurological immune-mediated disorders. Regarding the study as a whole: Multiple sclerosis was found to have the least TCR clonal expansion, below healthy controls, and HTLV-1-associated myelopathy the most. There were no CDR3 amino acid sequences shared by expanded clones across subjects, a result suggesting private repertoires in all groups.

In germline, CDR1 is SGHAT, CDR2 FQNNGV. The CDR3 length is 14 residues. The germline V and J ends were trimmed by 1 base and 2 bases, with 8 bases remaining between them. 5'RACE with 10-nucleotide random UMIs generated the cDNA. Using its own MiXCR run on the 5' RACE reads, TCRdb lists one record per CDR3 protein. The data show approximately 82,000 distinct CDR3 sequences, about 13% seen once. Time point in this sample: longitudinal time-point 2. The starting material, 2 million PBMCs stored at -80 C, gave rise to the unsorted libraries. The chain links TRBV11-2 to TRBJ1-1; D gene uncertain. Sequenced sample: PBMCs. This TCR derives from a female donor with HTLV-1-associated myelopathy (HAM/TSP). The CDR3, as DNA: TGTGCCAGCAGCTTAGTTCCGGTCAACACTGAAGCTTTCTTT. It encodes CASSLVPVNTEAFF.